The rows below give T cell receptor beta chains drawn from one sample of a study of blood T cell repertoires in COVID-19. Here immunoSEQ multiplex PCR was the method, and the copy in TCRdb shows in-frame clones only, minus some. The sample lists fewer than 350,000 clones, approximately 88% occurring once. Sample: PBMCs or T cells enriched from blood (not recorded which). The source is a woman in her thirties or forties who had recovered from COVID-19. Each CDR3 is given with its conserved first and last residue. Each record gives: J gene, D gene, clone size, CDR3 length, V gene, CDR3 DNA, CDR3 protein. A D gene is named only where the DNA matches it firmly. Size tells how often a clone was seen (once, few, many) or the class of an expanded clone, and some rows leave it out.

TRBJ2-5 | TRBD1 | . | 16 | TRBV13 | TGTGCCAGCAGCTTAGGGTCAGGCAGGGGGTCAGAGACCCAGTACTTC | CASSLGSGRGSETQYF
TRBJ2-3 | TRBD2 | . | 14 | TRBV2 | TGTGCCAGCAGTAGCGGGAGGGGCACAGATACGCAGTATTTT | CASSSGRGTDTQYF
TRBJ2-1 | TRBD1 | . | 15 | TRBV7-2 | TGTGCCAGCAGCTCGGACAGGGGCTCCTACAATGAGCAGTTCTTC | CASSSDRGSYNEQFF
TRBJ2-5 | . | . | 11 | TRBV20-1 | TGCAGTGCTCCCGACAGGGAGGCCCAGTACTTC | CSAPDREAQYF
TRBJ2-1 | . | . | 14 | TRBV15 | TGTGCCACCAGCCGGAGAAGCTTTAACAATGAGCAGTTCTTC | CATSRRSFNNEQFF
TRBJ2-7 | . | . | 15 | TRBV7-2 | TGTGCCAGCAGCTTATCGGGGGGCGCGTCCCACGAGCAGTACTTC | CASSLSGGASHEQYF
TRBJ2-7 | TRBD2 | . | 15 | TRBV7-2 | TGTGCCAGCAGCTTCACTAGCGGGAGCTCCTACGAGCAGTACTTC | CASSFTSGSSYEQYF
TRBJ1-4 | . | few | 14 | TRBV19 | TGTGCCAGTGCAGCGGGACCCCTGTCCCGGGGGAAGTTTTTT | CASAAGPLSRGKFF
TRBJ1-2 | TRBD1 | . | 14 | TRBV27 | TGTGCCAGCAGTCTCCGACAGGGCAACTATGGCTACACCTTC | CASSLRQGNYGYTF
TRBJ1-5 | . | . | 16 | TRBV19 | TGTGCCAGTGGGGGCAGTATAGACAGGAAAAATCAGCCCCAGCATTTT | CASGGSIDRKNQPQHF
TRBJ1-2 | . | . | 16 | TRBV5-6 | TGTGCCAGCAGCTTAGCCGTTCGAGCGGGTGGCTATGGCTACACCTTC | CASSLAVRAGGYGYTF
TRBJ1-5 | TRBD1 | . | 14 | TRBV19 | TGTGCCAGTACCCCAGGGGGGCACAATCAGCCCCAGCATTTT | CASTPGGHNQPQHF
TRBJ2-5 | TRBD2 | . | 17 | TRBV4-3 | TGCGCCAGCAGCCAAGAGTTCGACGGCGGGAGCGGGGAGACCCAGTACTTC | CASSQEFDGGSGETQYF
TRBJ2-1 | . | once | 14 | TRBV5-1 | TGCGCCAGCAGCCGTACCGACAGATCCAATGAGCAGTTCTTC | CASSRTDRSNEQFF
TRBJ2-7 | TRBD2 | . | 16 | TRBV7-9 | TGTGCCAGCAGCCCGGCGGAGCTAGCGGGCCACTACGAGCAGTACTTC | CASSPAELAGHYEQYF
TRBJ1-2 | . | . | 13 | TRBV27 | TGTGCCAGCAAGGTCCCCGGGAACTATGGCTACACCTTC | CASKVPGNYGYTF
TRBJ1-1 | TRBD1 | once | 14 | TRBV18 | TGTGCCAGCTCACCAAGCCAGGGGGCGGTTGAAGCTTTCTTT | CASSPSQGAVEAFF
TRBJ2-1 | TRBD2 | . | 16 | TRBV7-2 | TGTGCCAGCAGCTTAGGGTTAGCGGGAGGCACCAATGAGCAGTTCTTC | CASSLGLAGGTNEQFF
TRBJ2-3 | TRBD1 | . | 15 | TRBV18 | TGTGCCAGCTCACCACCGGGACAGGGCACAGATACGCAGTATTTT | CASSPPGQGTDTQYF
TRBJ2-1 | . | . | 12 | TRBV29-1 | TGCAGCGTTGGAATACGGGACAATGAGCAGTTCTTC | CSVGIRDNEQFF
TRBJ2-7 | TRBD1 | once | 15 | TRBV6-1 | TGTGCCAGCAGTGAAGCGGGACAGATCGTCTACGAGCAGTACTTC | CASSEAGQIVYEQYF
TRBJ2-4 | TRBD1 | . | 13 | TRBV10-3 | TGTGCCATCAGTGAGTCGGGACAGGGCGGACGGTCCTTC | CAISESGQGGRSF
TRBJ1-5 | . | once | 17 | TRBV2 | TGTGCCAGCAGTGAGTCTCCCTGGGGAGGGAGCAATCAGCCCCAGCATTTT | CASSESPWGGSNQPQHF
TRBJ2-7 | TRBD2 | . | 14 | TRBV7-9 | TGTGCCAGCACCGAGGCGGGAGTTTCCTACGAGCAGTACTTC | CASTEAGVSYEQYF
TRBJ1-2 | . | once | 13 | TRBV7-8 | TGTGCCAGCAGCTTTGGGGGGATCAGTGGCTACACCTTC | CASSFGGISGYTF
TRBJ1-3 | . | . | 16 | TRBV25-1 | TGTGCCAGCAGTGCGATGACAGGAGCCTCTGGAAACACCATATATTTT | CASSAMTGASGNTIYF
TRBJ1-3 | . | . | 13 | TRBV3-1/TRBV3-2 | TGTGCCAGCAGGGACTACTCTGGAAACACCATATATTTT | CASRDYSGNTIYF
TRBJ1-5 | . | . | 14 | TRBV19 | TGTGCCAGTAGTGACGAGGGTAGCAATCAGCCCCAGCATTTT | CASSDEGSNQPQHF
TRBJ2-2 | . | once | 14 | TRBV28 | TGTGCCAGCGCCAGATTCTCGAACACCGGGGAGCTGTTTTTT | CASARFSNTGELFF
TRBJ2-6 | . | . | 19 | TRBV7-2 | TGTGCCAGCAGCTTAAGCGCGATATCCGGATCCTCTGGGGCCAACGTCCTGACTTTC | CASSLSAISGSSGANVLTF
TRBJ2-2 | . | once | 14 | TRBV6-5 | TGTGCCAGCAGACAACAGGGGAACACCGGGGAGCTGTTTTTT | CASRQQGNTGELFF
TRBJ1-1 | TRBD1 | . | 14 | TRBV7-9 | TGTGCCAGCAGCCAGACAGGGCTGGGCACTGAAGCTTTCTTT | CASSQTGLGTEAFF
TRBJ2-2 | TRBD2 | . | 15 | TRBV3-1/TRBV3-2 | TGTGCCAGCAGCCTAGCGGGATCGGACACCGGGGAGCTGTTTTTT | CASSLAGSDTGELFF
TRBJ2-1 | TRBD2 | . | 17 | TRBV14 | TGTGCCAGCAGCCAGGATCAGACTAGCCGCTACTACAATGAGCAGTTCTTC | CASSQDQTSRYYNEQFF
TRBJ2-1 | TRBD1 | . | 17 | TRBV18 | TGTGCCAGCTCACCCACCGCCGGTGGGACAGGGATTGACGAGCAGTTCTTC | CASSPTAGGTGIDEQFF
TRBJ2-7 | TRBD1 | . | 14 | TRBV18 | TGTGCCAGCTCACCCAGGGGACAGGGAGACGAGCAGTACTTC | CASSPRGQGDEQYF
TRBJ2-5 | TRBD1 | . | 15 | TRBV2 | TGTGCCAGCAGTCCGCAGACAGGGTTGAGTGAGACCCAGTACTTC | CASSPQTGLSETQYF
TRBJ1-5 | . | . | 16 | TRBV13 | TGTGCCCCCTCCCAGGGGCGGTCGGGGAGCAATCAGCCCCAGCATTTT | CAPSQGRSGSNQPQHF
TRBJ2-7 | TRBD2 | . | 15 | TRBV5-1 | TGCGCCAGCAGCGCCGGGGGGACGGGCGCCTACGAGCAGTACTTC | CASSAGGTGAYEQYF
TRBJ2-7 | TRBD2 | . | 15 | TRBV30 | TGTGCCTGGGGACTTACTAGCGGGAGCTCCTACGAGCAGTACTTC | CAWGLTSGSSYEQYF
TRBJ2-5 | . | once | 15 | TRBV29-1 | TGCAGCGTCGCCTACTCTCGCGGAGGGATGGAGACCCAGTACTTC | CSVAYSRGGMETQYF